This entry lists 25 T cell receptor beta chains sequenced from one sample in a study of blood T cell repertoires in COVID-19. Sequencing was performed with immunoSEQ multiplex PCR; in TCRdb, only in-frame clones are kept and a portion is missing. The sample has roughly 170,000 clones; roughly four fifths are singletons. Sequencing used peripheral blood. The receptors were gathered from a man aged 35 to 55 who had recovered from COVID-19.

The CDR3 region is CASSLGLAVGIGQFF. DNA for the CDR3: TGTGCCAGCAGCTTAGGCCTAGCGGTGGGAATCGGGCAGTTCTTC. This sequence joins TRBV7-9 and TRBJ2-1, with 7 bases that match TRBD2. Germline V gives CDR1 SEHNR, CDR2 FQNEAQ (reference sequence). V lost 1 base and J lost 12; bases outside the gene matches: 12. CDR3 length: 15 amino acids.

The chain is built from TRBV2 and TRBJ1-1; 12 bases align to TRBD1. Trimming cost V 1 base and J 4 bases; bases outside gene matches: 7. The germline gives CDR1 SNHLY, CDR2 FYNNEI. This CDR3 is 17 amino acids long. The CDR3 coding sequence is TGTGCCAGCAGTGAAGGGGGGACAGGGGGCCTCCTCACTGAAGCTTTCTTT. Amino acids: CASSEGGTGGLLTEAFF. Based on the CDR3 plus reference TRBV2 and TRBJ1-1, the full variable domain is EPEVTQTPSHQVTQMGQEVILRCVPISNHLYFYWYRQILGQKVEFLVSFYNNEISEKSEIFDDQFSVERPDGSNFTLKIRSTKLEDSAMYFCASSEGGTGGLLTEAFFGQGTRLTVV.

The chain joins TRBV29-1 to TRBJ2-1; the match to TRBD2 covers 9 bases. The CDR3 consists of 12 residues. V trimming: 8 bases; J trimming: 8 bases; junction bases outside the gene matches: 7. From germline, CDR1 is SQVTM and CDR2 ANQGSEA. CDR3 nucleotide sequence: TGCAGCCAGGGACTAGCACAGGATGAGCAGTTCTTC. Translating it yields CSQGLAQDEQFF.

The chain uses TRBV7-2 and TRBJ1-1, with 7 nucleotides matching TRBD1. This CDR3 spans 14 amino acids. The J segment lost 4 bases and the V segment lost 1 base, leaving 3 bases of the junction unmatched. CDR1 and CDR2 (germline): SGHTA, FQGNSA. The CDR3, as DNA: TGTGCCAGCAGCTTAGAGGGGGCGGGCACTGAAGCTTTCTTT. It specifies CASSLEGAGTEAFF. The whole variable domain, remainder taken from reference TRBV7-2 and TRBJ1-1, is GAGVSQSPSNKVTEKGKDVELRCDPISGHTALYWYRQSLGQGLEFLIYFQGNSAPDKSGLPSDRFSAERTGGSVSTLTIQRTQQEDSAVYLCASSLEGAGTEAFFGQGTRLTVV.

The chain combines TRBV6-5 with TRBJ2-3; 7 positions match TRBD1. The CDR3 is 15 residues long. CDR1 is MNHEY and CDR2 is SVGAGI in the germline V gene. V lost 5 bases to trimming and J lost 4 bases; unmatched junction nucleotides: 9. The CDR3, as DNA: TGTGCCAGCAGTCCCCTGGGACAGCAAGCAGATACGCAGTATTTT. Translated, it gives CASSPLGQQADTQYF.

The chain joins TRBV18 to TRBJ2-7, with D perhaps TRBD2 (6 bases). The CDR3 is 13 residues long. V was clipped by 6 bases and J by 6 bases, with 15 bases between them. Per the germline V gene, CDR1 is KGHSH and CDR2 is LQKENI. The CDR3 coding sequence is TGTGCCAGCTCCTCTGGTGGAGGGCTCGAGCAGTACTTC. The encoded protein is CASSSGGGLEQYF.

The chain has TRBV10-3 and TRBJ2-1; 10 nucleotides align to TRBD2. CDR1 is ENHRY and CDR2 is SYGVKD in the germline V gene. This CDR3 spans 15 amino acids. V shed 0 bases, J shed 6 bases, and the junction held 2 bases outside the gene matches. CDR3 region: CAISESSSGSNEQFF. DNA for the CDR3: TGTGCCATCAGTGAGTCTTCTAGCGGGAGCAATGAGCAGTTCTTC.

The chain employs TRBV5-4 and TRBJ2-5; weak D call: TRBD1 (6 bases). The CDR3 spans 14 residues. V was clipped by 5 bases and J by 1 base, with 12 bases between them. Germline CDR1 reads SGHNT; CDR2 reads YYREEE (reference sequence). The CDR3 DNA is TGTGCCAGCAGTCGTACAGGGACCCAAGAGACCCAGTACTTC. This sequence encodes CASSRTGTQETQYF.

This clone was counted only a few times. The chain combines TRBV19 with TRBJ2-1, with 8 bases that match TRBD2. The CDR3 loop spans 15 amino acids. CDR1 and CDR2 (germline): LNHDA, SQIVND (reference sequence). The trim removed 2 bases at V and 4 bases at J, leaving 4 bases unmatched. DNA of the CDR3: TGTGCCAGTAGTATACAAGCGGGGGATTACAATGAGCAGTTCTTC. Its translation: CASSIQAGDYNEQFF.

The rearrangement joins TRBV5-1 to TRBJ1-2, with D maybe TRBD1 (5 bases). The germline CDR1 and CDR2 sequences are SGHRS and YFSETQ. Trimming shortened V by 4 bases and J by 1 base, and 8 bases separated the two germline ends. The CDR3 runs 13 residues. The DNA for the CDR3 is TGCGCCAGCAGCCCCGACAGTAACTATGGCTACACCTTC. Protein sequence: CASSPDSNYGYTF. The entire variable domain, with the rest obtained from reference TRBV5-1 and TRBJ1-2, is as follows: KAGVTQTPRYLIKTRGQQVTLSCSPISGHRSVSWYQQTPGQGLQFLFEYFSETQRNKGNFPGRFSGRQFSNSRSEMNVSTLELGDSALYLCASSPDSNYGYTFGSGTRLTVV.

Comments on this clone: Other DNA sequences of this sample code for an identical CDR3. The V call is TRBV29-1, the J call TRBJ1-1, with 8 bases aligning to TRBD1. The J segment lost 8 bases and the V segment lost 2 bases, leaving 10 bases of the junction unmatched. The CDR3 loop spans 14 amino acids. Per the germline V gene, CDR1 is SQVTM and CDR2 is ANQGSEA. The CDR3 sequence is CSVETGTGRTEAFF. The DNA of the CDR3 is TGCAGCGTTGAAACAGGGACAGGCCGTACAGAAGCTTTCTTT.

The count of this clone is one. The chain carries TRBV19 and TRBJ2-2; 7 nucleotides agree with TRBD2. The CDR3 is 15 amino acids. Trimming cost V 5 bases and J 5 bases; bases outside gene matches: 8. Germline CDR1 reads LNHDA; CDR2 reads SQIVND (reference sequence). CDR3 in amino acids: CASSPAGRATGELFF. The CDR3 DNA follows: TGTGCCAGTAGTCCAGCGGGACGTGCAACCGGGGAGCTGTTTTTT.

The chain is built from TRBV27 and TRBJ1-6; D is undetermined. This CDR3 comprises 12 residues. CDR1 MNHEY and CDR2 SMNVEV come from the germline V gene (reference sequence). Deletions cut 6 bases from V and 10 bases from J, with 10 bases between. The CDR3 nucleotides read TGTGCCAGCAGGGTCTTGGGCTCACCCCTCCACTTT. As protein: CASRVLGSPLHF.

This rearrangement joins TRBV27 to TRBJ1-1; the match to TRBD1 covers 10 bases. CDR3 length: 13 residues. CDR1 is MNHEY and CDR2 is SMNVEV in the germline V gene (reference sequence). V lost 8 bases, J lost 5 bases, and 5 bases stayed unmatched. The DNA of the CDR3 is TGTGCCAGCGCCGGGACAGGGGTTACTGAAGCTTTCTTT. Translation: CASAGTGVTEAFF.

This clone has only a few counts. The chain joins TRBV6-2 or TRBV6-3 to TRBJ1-1; 7 positions match TRBD1. The CDR3 is made up of 16 amino acids. J lost 4 bases, V lost 5 bases, and 13 bases had no gene match. Germline V gene sequence: CDR1 MNHEY, CDR2 SVGEGT. DNA of the CDR3: TGTGCCAGCAGTCCCTACAGGGGAATAGAGGGCACTGAAGCTTTCTTT. It yields the protein CASSPYRGIEGTEAFF.

The V and J genes are TRBV30 and TRBJ1-1; D gene ambiguous. Trimming removed 2 bases at V and 11 bases at J, with 15 bases between. The germline V gene encodes CDR1 GTSNPN and CDR2 SVGIG (reference sequence). This CDR3 is 12 amino acids long. CDR3 amino acids: CAWSQYPGGAFF. The CDR3 DNA sequence: TGTGCCTGGAGTCAGTACCCGGGCGGGGCTTTCTTT.

The chain is built from TRBV19 and TRBJ2-1; D is unclear. Germline V gene sequence: CDR1 LNHDA, CDR2 SQIVND (reference sequence). The CDR3 is made up of 16 amino acids. The V gene lost 4 bases and the J gene lost 0 bases, with 13 bases spanning the gap. This CDR3 is CASSTQTRGSYNEQFF. The CDR3, as DNA: TGTGCCAGTAGTACCCAGACCCGAGGCTCCTACAATGAGCAGTTCTTC. The full variable domain, in which reference TRBV19 and TRBJ2-1 provide the parts outside the CDR3, is DGGITQSPKYLFRKEGQNVTLSCEQNLNHDAMYWYRQDPGQGLRLIYYSQIVNDFQKGDIAEGYSVSREKKESFPLTVTSAQKNPTAFYLCASSTQTRGSYNEQFFGPGTRLTVL.

This chain uses TRBV5-4 with TRBJ1-2; 10 nucleotides align to TRBD1. Germline CDR1 reads SGHNT; CDR2 reads YYREEE (reference sequence). The CDR3 length is 14 residues. V lost 4 bases, J lost 6 bases, and 6 bases stayed unmatched. CDR3: CASSQDRGTDGYTF. CDR3 in DNA: TGTGCCAGCAGCCAGGACAGGGGGACGGATGGCTACACCTTC.

The V and J genes are TRBV9 and TRBJ2-5; 8 nucleotides match TRBD1. Germline CDR1 SGDLS, CDR2 YYNGEE. V was pared by 4 bases and J by 5 bases, with 13 bases of the junction left unmatched. The CDR3 spans 16 residues. Here the CDR3 DNA reads TGTGCCAGCAGCCCTCCGACAGGGGCCTTCGGGGAGACCCAGTACTTC. This codes for CASSPPTGAFGETQYF.

This clone has only one observation. This rearrangement joins TRBV2 to TRBJ2-2, with 13 positions matching TRBD2. Per germline, CDR1 SNHLY and CDR2 FYNNEI. This CDR3 comprises 16 residues. With 4 bases clipped from V and 4 bases from J, the junction kept 3 bases outside the gene matches. The CDR3 sequence: CASSAGLAGVTGELFF. The CDR3 region has the DNA TGTGCCAGCAGTGCTGGACTAGCGGGAGTCACCGGGGAGCTGTTTTTT.

The gene calls are TRBV11-2 and TRBJ2-2; D remains ambiguous. CDR1 SGHAT and CDR2 FQNNGV come from the germline V gene. The V gene lost 0 bases and the J gene lost 1 base, with 6 bases spanning the gap. There are 15 residues in the CDR3. The CDR3 sequence: CASSLELLNTGELFF. CDR3 bases: TGTGCCAGCAGCTTAGAATTACTGAACACCGGGGAGCTGTTTTTT.

The chain joins TRBV13 to TRBJ1-1; D uncertain. Germline CDR1 is PRHDT and CDR2 is FYEKMQ (reference sequence). CDR3 size: 14 residues. V lost 3 bases, J lost 0 bases, and 8 bases lay in between. This CDR3 reads CASSLGGLNTEAFF. CDR3 nucleotides: TGTGCCAGCAGCTTGGGAGGTTTGAACACTGAAGCTTTCTTT.

The chain employs TRBV6-2 or TRBV6-3 and TRBJ1-2; possible D gene TRBD1, 5 bases. From germline, CDR1 is MNHEY and CDR2 SVGEGT. Trimming shortened V by 0 bases and J by 8 bases, and 13 bases separated the two germline ends. The CDR3 covers 14 residues. CDR3 sequence reads: CASSYSGGGLGYTF. The CDR3 DNA follows: TGTGCCAGCAGTTACTCGGGGGGTGGGCTCGGCTACACCTTC.

The chain carries TRBV2 and TRBJ1-5; the D is unclear. This CDR3 has 15 residues. V lost 6 bases and J 0 bases, leaving 12 bases between the germline ends. Germline V gene lookup returns CDR1 SNHLY and CDR2 FYNNEI. The CDR3: CASRRTVISNQPQHF. In DNA, the CDR3 is TGTGCCAGCAGACGTACGGTAATTAGCAATCAGCCCCAGCATTTT.

This clone was seen a single time. The J gene is TRBJ2-6, the V gene TRBV9; perhaps TRBD2 as D (6 bases). The CDR3 is 17 amino acids. V shed 0 bases and J shed 2 bases, with 12 bases lying between them. Germline V CDR1 and CDR2: SGDLS, YYNGEE. CDR3 bases: TGTGCCAGCAGCGTAGTAGCCTGGGGGGCTGGGGCCAACGTCCTGACTTTC. This sequence encodes CASSVVAWGAGANVLTF.